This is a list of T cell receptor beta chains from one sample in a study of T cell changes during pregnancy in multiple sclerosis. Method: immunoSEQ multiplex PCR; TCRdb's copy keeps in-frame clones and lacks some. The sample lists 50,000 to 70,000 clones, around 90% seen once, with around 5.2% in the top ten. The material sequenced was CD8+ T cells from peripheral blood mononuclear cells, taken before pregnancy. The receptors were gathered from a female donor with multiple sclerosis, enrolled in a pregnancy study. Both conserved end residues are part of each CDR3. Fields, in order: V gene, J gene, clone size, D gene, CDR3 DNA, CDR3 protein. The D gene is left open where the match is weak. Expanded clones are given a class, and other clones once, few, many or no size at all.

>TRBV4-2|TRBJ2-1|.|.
TGTGCCAGCAGCCAAGATTTAGCGTCGGATGAGCAGTTCTTC
CASSQDLASDEQFF
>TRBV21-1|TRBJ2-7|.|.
TGTGCCAGCAGCTTCCGACTTGTATACGAGCAGTACTTC
CASSFRLVYEQYF
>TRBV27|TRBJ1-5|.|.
TGTGCCAGCAGTTCGCTGACAGAAAATCAGCCCCAGCATTTT
CASSSLTENQPQHF
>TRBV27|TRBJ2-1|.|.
TGTGCCAGCACGGACAGACTATACAATGAGCAGTTCTTC
CASTDRLYNEQFF
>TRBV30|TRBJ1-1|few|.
TGTGCCTGGGACAGTATGAACACTGAAGCTTTCTTT
CAWDSMNTEAFF
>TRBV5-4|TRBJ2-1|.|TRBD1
TGTGCCAGCAGCGATGTCGACAGGGAGTTATACAATGAGCAGTTCTTC
CASSDVDRELYNEQFF
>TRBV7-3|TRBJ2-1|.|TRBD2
TGTGCCAGCAGCCCTCGGGCGGGGGGGCTCAATGAGCAGTTCTTC
CASSPRAGGLNEQFF
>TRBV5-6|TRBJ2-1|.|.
TGTGCCAGCAGCTTGCAGCCTAGCAATGAGCAGTTCTTC
CASSLQPSNEQFF
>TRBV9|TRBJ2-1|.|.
TGTGCCAGCAGCGTAGATGTGGGGGGAGTCAATGAGCAGTTCTTC
CASSVDVGGVNEQFF
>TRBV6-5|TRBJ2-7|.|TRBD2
TGTGCCAGCAGTTACCTAGCGGGGGGACTCTACGAGCAGTACTTC
CASSYLAGGLYEQYF
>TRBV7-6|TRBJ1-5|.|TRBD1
TGTGCCAGCGGACAGGGGAGCAATCAGCCCCAGCATTTT
CASGQGSNQPQHF
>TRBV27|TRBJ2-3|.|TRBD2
TGTGCCAGCAGTTTTGGTAGCGGGGTTAGCACAGATACGCAGTATTTT
CASSFGSGVSTDTQYF
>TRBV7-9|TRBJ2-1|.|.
TGTGCCAGCAGTCCGAACAACAACAATGAGCAGTTCTTC
CASSPNNNNEQFF
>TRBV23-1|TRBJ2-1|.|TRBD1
TGCGCCAGCAGTCAGTCACCGGGACAGAATTACAATGAGCAGTTCTTC
CASSQSPGQNYNEQFF
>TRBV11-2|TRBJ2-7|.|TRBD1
TGTGCCAGCAGCTTAGGACAGGGGGCCTACGAGCAGTACTTC
CASSLGQGAYEQYF
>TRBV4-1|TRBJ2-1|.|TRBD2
TGCGCCAGCAGCCAAGTACTAGCGGGGGGGCGTGAGCAGTTCTTC
CASSQVLAGGREQFF
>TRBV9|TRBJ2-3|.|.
TGTGCCAGCAGCGTTAGTGACTTAAGCACAGATACGCAGTATTTT
CASSVSDLSTDTQYF
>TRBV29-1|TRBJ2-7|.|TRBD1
TGCAGCGTCGTGACAGGGGAACCCTACGAGCAGTACTTC
CSVVTGEPYEQYF
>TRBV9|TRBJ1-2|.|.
TGTGCCAGCAGCGTAAACGAGGTCTACTACACCTTC
CASSVNEVYYTF
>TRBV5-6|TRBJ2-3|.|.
TGTGCCAGCAGCTTCGGCGCGGGGATCACAGATACGCAGTATTTT
CASSFGAGITDTQYF
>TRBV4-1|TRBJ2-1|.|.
TGCGCCAGCAGCCAGACTAGTGAGTTATGGCAGTTCTTC
CASSQTSELWQFF
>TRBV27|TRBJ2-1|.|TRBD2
TGTGCCAGCAGTTCCGGACTAGCGGGGGGTACCTACAATGAGCAGTTCTTC
CASSSGLAGGTYNEQFF
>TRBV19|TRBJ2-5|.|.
TGTGCCAGTAGCCATGCCGGGGGAGAGACCCAGTACTTC
CASSHAGGETQYF
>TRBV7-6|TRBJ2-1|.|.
TGTGCCAGCAGCTTAAACCCAATAGCGGATAATGAGCAGTTCTTC
CASSLNPIADNEQFF
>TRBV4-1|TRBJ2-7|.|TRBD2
TGCGCCAGCAGCCAAGGGCTAGCGGGGGGCTCCTACGAGCAGTACTTC
CASSQGLAGGSYEQYF
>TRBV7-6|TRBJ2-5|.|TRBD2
TGTGCCAGCAGCTCCGGCGGGGGGGCGGAGACCCAGTACTTC
CASSSGGGAETQYF
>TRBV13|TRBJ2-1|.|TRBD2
TGTGCCAGCAGCCCCCCTGGGGCGGGGGGTTACAATGAGCAGTTCTTC
CASSPPGAGGYNEQFF
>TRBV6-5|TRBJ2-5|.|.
TGTGCCAGCAGTGACGACACTAGGTTTGAGACCCAGTACTTC
CASSDDTRFETQYF
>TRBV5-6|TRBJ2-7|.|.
TGTGCCAGCAGCTTAGGGGGGGGCTCCTACGAGCAGTACTTC
CASSLGGGSYEQYF
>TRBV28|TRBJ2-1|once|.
TGTGCCAGCAGACCCCCAGGGGGGTCAAATGAGCAGTTCTTC
CASRPPGGSNEQFF
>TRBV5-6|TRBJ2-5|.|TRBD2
TGTGCCAGCAGCCGTGTAGCGGGCCTCCAAGAGACCCAGTACTTC
CASSRVAGLQETQYF
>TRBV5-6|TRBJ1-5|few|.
TGTGCCAGCAGCTTGCAAGGGGGCAATCAGCCCCAGCATTTT
CASSLQGGNQPQHF
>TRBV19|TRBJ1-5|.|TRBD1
TGTGCCAGTACTAGGACAGGGGTCAATCAGCCCCAGCATTTT
CASTRTGVNQPQHF
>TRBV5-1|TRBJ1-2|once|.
TGCGCCAGCAGCTTGGCAGAACCCACTAACTATGGCTACACCTTC
CASSLAEPTNYGYTF
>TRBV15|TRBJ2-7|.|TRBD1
TGTGCCACCAGCACGACAGGGCCCTACGAGCAGTACTTC
CATSTTGPYEQYF
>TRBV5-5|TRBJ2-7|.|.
TGTGCCAGCAGCTTGCCTGTTATGGGAGCCGAGCAGTACTTC
CASSLPVMGAEQYF
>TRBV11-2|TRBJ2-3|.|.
TGTGCCAGCACCCAGCCTGGGAGCGCCGGCACAGATACGCAGTATTTT
CASTQPGSAGTDTQYF
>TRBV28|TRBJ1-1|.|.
TGTGCCAGCACCCGGGACACCCTTGCGGCTGAAGCTTTCTTT
CASTRDTLAAEAFF
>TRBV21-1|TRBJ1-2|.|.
TGTGCCAGCAGCAAAGGGGACAGACAGGGGAAAGGCTACACCTTC
CASSKGDRQGKGYTF
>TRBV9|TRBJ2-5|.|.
TGTGCCAGCAGCCCACCAGGGAACCAAGAGACCCAGTACTTC
CASSPPGNQETQYF
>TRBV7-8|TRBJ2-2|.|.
TGTGCCAGCAGCCCCGCGGCCGGGGAGCTGTTTTTT
CASSPAAGELFF
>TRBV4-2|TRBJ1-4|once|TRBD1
TGTGCCAGCAGCCCCGAGACAGGGGCAACTAATGAAAAACTGTTTTTT
CASSPETGATNEKLFF
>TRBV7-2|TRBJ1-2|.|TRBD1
TGTGCCAGCAGCTTCCCAGGACAGGGGGATGGCTACACCTTC
CASSFPGQGDGYTF
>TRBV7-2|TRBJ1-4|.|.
TGTGCCAGCAGATCGACAGAATATAATGAAAAACTGTTTTTT
CASRSTEYNEKLFF
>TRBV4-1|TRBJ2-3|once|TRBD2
TGCGCCAGCAGCCAAGATAGGCGGGGGGGCCTCGATACGCAGTATTTT
CASSQDRRGGLDTQYF
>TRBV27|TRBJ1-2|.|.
TGTGCCAGCAGTTCCCAGGTTAACTATGGCTACACCTTC
CASSSQVNYGYTF
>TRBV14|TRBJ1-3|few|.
TGTGCCAGCAGCCAATACAGAAACGGAAACACCATATATTTT
CASSQYRNGNTIYF
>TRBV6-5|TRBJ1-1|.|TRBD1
TGTGCCAGCAGTCCCGGGACAGAGAACACTGAAGCTTTCTTT
CASSPGTENTEAFF
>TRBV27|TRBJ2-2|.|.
TGTGCCAGCAGTTTTTCGACAGGCCCCGGGGAGCTGTTTTTT
CASSFSTGPGELFF
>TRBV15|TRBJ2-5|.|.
TGTGCCACCAGCAGAGATTTAGCGGCACAAGAGACCCAGTACTTC
CATSRDLAAQETQYF